The 15 T cell receptor beta chains presented below share a single source sample, sequenced in a study of cytomegalovirus exposure and HLA in healthy donors (dated by TCRdb to between 2016 and 2019). Libraries came from the immunoSEQ multiplex PCR assay. For the multiplex PCR, a mixture combining 60 forward primers for TCR Vbeta segments and 13 reverse primers for TCR Jbeta segments was used. TCRdb's version of the immuneACCESS table is confined to in-frame rearrangements and falls short of the full clone set. An unresolved V gene accounts for under half of the shortfall where checked; the remainder is of unknown origin. Here the sample has around 37,000 clones; about 74% occur a single time. Roughly 6.3% of the sample comes from the top ten. The sequenced sample was PBMCs. These TCRs come from a man aged 30 to 45 in good health and CMV-seronegative.

This clone is medium-sized. The V call is TRBV27, the J call TRBJ2-2, with D tentatively TRBD1 (6 bases). The CDR3 is 16 residues long. CDR1 is MNHEY and CDR2 is SMNVEV in the germline V gene (reference sequence). With 3 bases removed from V and 5 bases from J, the gap between germline ends came to 16 bases. The CDR3 DNA follows: TGTGCCAGCAGTTTGACAGGACCCAGGGGAACCGGGGAGCTGTTTTTT. This translates into CASSLTGPRGTGELFF.

This clone has a single count. The rearrangement links TRBV7-6 to TRBJ1-6, with 9 bases aligning to TRBD1. J lost 4 bases, V lost 5 bases, and 6 bases had no gene match. The CDR3 is made up of 16 amino acids. The germline gives CDR1 SGHVS, CDR2 FNYEAQ. This chain's CDR3 is CASSLRTGDYNSPLHF. CDR3 nucleotide sequence: TGTGCCAGCAGCCTGAGGACAGGGGATTATAATTCACCCCTCCACTTT. Full variable domain (remainder filled in from reference TRBV7-6 and TRBJ1-6): GAGVSQSPRYKVTKRGQDVALRCDPISGHVSLYWYRQALGQGPEFLTYFNYEAQQDKSGLPNDRFSAERPEGSISTLTIQRTEQRDSAMYRCASSLRTGDYNSPLHFGNGTRLTVT.

This clone was seen only once. V is TRBV6-5 and J is TRBJ2-5, with TRBD2 matching 11 bases. The DNA matches TRBJ2-7 better at its end, which makes the J call doubtful. The CDR3 length is 16 residues. Germline values: CDR1 MNHEY, CDR2 SVGAGI. CDR3 residues: CASSYGVAGGQYEQYF. The CDR3 DNA reads as TGTGCCAGCAGTTACGGTGTAGCGGGGGGGCAGTACGAGCAGTACTTC.

J is TRBJ2-5 and V is TRBV7-2, with TRBD1 as a possible D gene (6 bases). The CDR3 covers 14 residues. Trimming removed 2 bases at V and 0 bases at J, with 7 bases between. Germline lookup yields CDR1 SGHTA and CDR2 FQGNSA. The CDR3 loop is CASSLRGYQETQYF. CDR3 nucleotide sequence: TGTGCCAGCAGCTTAAGGGGGTACCAAGAGACCCAGTACTTC.

The table lists this clone with a few counts. V and J are TRBV5-6 and TRBJ1-2; D uncertain. From germline, CDR1 is SGHDT and CDR2 YYEEEE. V lost 0 bases, J lost 5 bases, and 11 bases lay in between. The CDR3 runs 14 residues. Written as DNA, the CDR3 is TGTGCCAGCAGCTTGGGGCAAGACGGGTATGGCTACACCTTC. Translating gives CASSLGQDGYGYTF. The entire variable domain, with the rest obtained from reference TRBV5-6 and TRBJ1-2, is as follows: DAGVTQSPTHLIKTRGQQVTLRCSPKSGHDTVSWYQQALGQGPQFIFQYYEEEERQRGNFPDRFSGHQFPNYSSELNVNALLLGDSALYLCASSLGQDGYGYTFGSGTRLTVV.

This clone appeared once. The rearrangement links TRBV15 to TRBJ1-2; the D gene is possibly TRBD1 (5 bases). This CDR3 is built from 14 residues. The germline V gene encodes CDR1 LNHNV and CDR2 YYDKDF (reference sequence). The V end lost 3 bases, the J end lost 3 bases, and 11 bases lay between the germline ends. DNA for the CDR3: TGTGCCACCAGCAGTGGGGGGTACGACTATGGCTACACCTTC. As protein: CATSSGGYDYGYTF.

This rearrangement joins TRBV7-2 to TRBJ1-2; 7 bases match TRBD1. This CDR3 contains 15 residues. The germline V gene has CDR1 SGHTA and CDR2 FQGNSA. Unmatched junction bases numbered 8, after V lost 0 bases and J lost 7 bases. CDR3 protein: CASSLAAQGDGGYTF. The DNA of the CDR3 is TGTGCCAGCAGCTTAGCGGCTCAGGGGGATGGTGGCTACACCTTC.

This clone was detected only once. V and J are TRBV28 and TRBJ2-1; D is possibly TRBD2 (6 bases). V was shortened by 4 bases and J by 0 bases, with 19 bases between the two germline ends. The CDR3 contains 18 residues. Germline V gene lookup returns CDR1 MDHEN and CDR2 SYDVKM. In DNA, the CDR3 is TGTGCCAGCAGTTCATACCACTACCGCGGGATCTCCTACAATGAGCAGTTCTTC. Encoded protein: CASSSYHYRGISYNEQFF.

The J gene is TRBJ2-1, the V gene TRBV4-2, with D maybe TRBD2 (6 bases). Germline V lookup: CDR1 LGHNA, CDR2 YNFKEQ. This CDR3 spans 14 amino acids. The V end lost 4 bases, the J end lost 0 bases, and 7 bases lay between the germline ends. The CDR3 sequence is CASSPGLSYNEQFF. CDR3 DNA: TGTGCCAGCAGCCCGGGACTCTCCTACAATGAGCAGTTCTTC.

V gene TRBV15 combines with J gene TRBJ2-2; a weak D match, TRBD1 (5 bases). Per germline, CDR1 LNHNV and CDR2 YYDKDF (reference sequence). Between the trimmed V and J ends, which lost 0 bases and 8 bases, there was a span of 7 bases. This CDR3 comprises 13 residues. CDR3: CATSRERQGELFF. CDR3 coding DNA: TGTGCCACCAGCAGAGAGCGACAGGGGGAGCTGTTTTTT.

V gene TRBV25-1 combines with J gene TRBJ2-7; TRBD1 matches 11 bases. V lost 1 base to trimming and J lost 1 base; unmatched junction nucleotides: 3. Per the germline V gene, CDR1 is MGHDK and CDR2 is SYGVNS. This CDR3 is 16 amino acids long. The CDR3 coding sequence is TGTGCCAGCAGTGAATGGGGGGACAGGGGGTCCTACGAGCAGTACTTC. This gives the protein CASSEWGDRGSYEQYF.

The rearrangement uses TRBV5-5 and TRBJ2-7, with TRBD1 as a possible D gene (5 bases). CDR3 size: 12 residues. Germline-derived CDR1 and CDR2 are SGHKS and YYEKEE (reference sequence). The V end was cut by 2 bases, the J end by 6 bases, with 9 bases between. The CDR3 sequence: CASSFKGSEQYF. The CDR3 coding sequence is TGTGCCAGCAGCTTTAAGGGGTCCGAGCAGTACTTC.

Here the CDR3 reads CASSPPFSYEQYF. The CDR3 nucleotides read TGTGCCAGCTCACCACCGTTTAGCTACGAGCAGTACTTC. The J gene is TRBJ2-7, the V gene TRBV18, with D uncertain. The CDR3 is made up of 13 amino acids. The V end was cut by 0 bases, the J end by 3 bases, with 6 bases between. Germline V gene data show CDR1 as KGHSH and CDR2 as LQKENI. The full variable domain, with the rest looked up from reference TRBV18 and TRBJ2-7, is NAGVMQNPRHLVRRRGQEARLRCSPMKGHSHVYWYRQLPEEGLKFMVYLQKENIIDESGMPKERFSAEFPKEGPSILRIQQVVRGDSAAYFCASSPPFSYEQYFGPGTRLTVT.

The chain links TRBV11-2 to TRBJ1-5; 10 bases agree with TRBD1. Germline V gene data show CDR1 as SGHAT and CDR2 as FQNNGV. The CDR3 covers 15 residues. V gave up 4 bases and J gave up 6 bases; unmatched junction bases: 6. The CDR3 reads CASSSGTGESQPQHF. CDR3 sequence (DNA): TGTGCCAGCAGCTCCGGGACAGGGGAGAGTCAGCCCCAGCATTTT.

In its sample, this clone was seen once. The chain is built from TRBV7-2 and TRBJ2-3, with a possible D match to TRBD1 (6 bases). Per the germline V gene, CDR1 is SGHTA and CDR2 is FQGNSA. The CDR3 totals 17 residues. The V end lost 6 bases, the J end lost 2 bases, and 21 bases lay between the germline ends. CDR3 sequence reads: CASSLTPLQGSTDTQYF. Written as DNA, the CDR3 is TGTGCCAGCAGTTTGACCCCGTTACAGGGTTCCACAGATACGCAGTATTTT.